This passage covers 23 T cell receptor beta chains from one sample sequenced in a study of glioma-infiltrating T cells. Using RNA template, CDR3s of TCR alpha and beta were amplified with iRepertoire arm-PCR. TCRdb re-called the multiplex PCR reads through MiXCR, storing one row per CDR3 protein. The sample yields some 6,000 distinct CDR3 sequences, 35% to 50% seen once. The source material was glioma tissue, nonneoplastic brain tissue, or PBMCs (not recorded which). These receptors originate from a human donor with low-grade glioma or glioblastoma, undergoing nonglioma brain surgery, or in good health (not recorded which).

The rearrangement joins TRBV20-1 to TRBJ2-3; 11 nucleotides line up with TRBD2. Germline CDR1 and CDR2: DFQATT and SNEGSKA (reference sequence). The junction had 7 bases not matched to a gene; V was cut back by 5 bases and J by 3 bases. The CDR3 is 15 residues long. The CDR3: CSAPIAGGGTDTQYF. CDR3 coding DNA: TGCAGTGCTCCGATAGCGGGAGGGGGGACAGATACGCAGTATTTT.

The chain employs TRBV6-2 or TRBV6-3 and TRBJ2-7; TRBD2 matches 14 bases. CDR3 length equals 17 residues. The V and J ends lost 5 bases and 1 base, in that order; junction bases with no gene match: 7. CDR1 is MNHEY and CDR2 is SVGEGT in the germline V gene. CDR3 protein: CASSHRTSGRWSYEQYF. In DNA form, the CDR3 reads TGTGCCAGCAGTCATCGGACTAGCGGGAGGTGGTCCTACGAGCAGTACTTC.

The chain uses TRBV15 and TRBJ1-5, with a tentative D call TRBD1 (5 bases). CDR1 LNHNV and CDR2 YYDKDF come from the germline V gene (reference sequence). The CDR3 sequence is 16 residues long. V was shortened by 2 bases and J by 3 bases, with 14 bases between the two germline ends. For the CDR3, the DNA is TGTGCCACCAGCAGATCCCGGGGCAGCTACAATCAGCCCCAGCATTTT. Its translation: CATSRSRGSYNQPQHF.

This clonotype came up a few times. The J gene is TRBJ1-1, the V gene TRBV30; D is possibly TRBD1 (6 bases). The V end lost 3 bases, the J end lost 7 bases, and 18 bases lay between the germline ends. This CDR3 spans 14 amino acids. Germline values: CDR1 GTSNPN, CDR2 SVGIG (reference sequence). In DNA form, the CDR3 reads TGTGCCTGGAGCGGGGACGGACAGTTACTTGAAGCTTTCTTT. It translates to CAWSGDGQLLEAFF. The complete variable domain, with remaining parts taken from reference TRBV30 and TRBJ1-1, reads SQTIHQWPATLVQPVGSPLSLECTVEGTSNPNLYWYRQAAGRGLQLLFYSVGIGQISSEVPQNLSASRPQDRQFILSSKKLLLSDSGFYLCAWSGDGQLLEAFFGQGTRLTVV.

The chain uses TRBV6-2 or TRBV6-3 and TRBJ2-1; 11 bases line up with TRBD1. CDR3 size: 14 residues. The V gene's germline CDR1 is MNHEY and CDR2 SVGEGT. Trimming removed 2 bases from V and 10 bases from J; junction bases left unmatched: 4. The CDR3 nucleotides read TGTGCCAGCAGTTACAGGACAGGGGGCCGGGAGCAGTTCTTC. It specifies CASSYRTGGREQFF.

This chain uses TRBV20-1 with TRBJ2-1, with D perhaps TRBD1 (8 bases). The CDR3 has 15 amino acids. Between the trimmed V and J ends, which lost 6 bases and 7 bases, there was a span of 22 bases. The germline V gene has CDR1 DFQATT and CDR2 SNEGSKA (reference sequence). The CDR3 spells CSAPGGGSLLNEQFF. Here the CDR3 DNA reads TGCAGTGCCCCAGGGGGCGGGAGTCTTTTGAATGAGCAGTTCTTC.

By share of the sample, this clonotype is medium-sized. The V and J genes are TRBV20-1 and TRBJ2-1, with 10 nucleotides matching TRBD2. After removal of 0 bases from V and 3 bases from J, the junction contained 11 bases not matched to a gene. Germline V gives CDR1 DFQATT, CDR2 SNEGSKA (reference sequence). The CDR3 extends over 18 amino acids. Here the CDR3 reads CSARDQGGAGGVYNEQFF. CDR3 sequence (DNA): TGCAGTGCTAGAGATCAAGGAGGAGCGGGAGGGGTCTACAATGAGCAGTTCTTC.

This clonotype was seen more than once but under ten times. V is TRBV27 and J is TRBJ1-5; 7 bases are shared with TRBD1. The J segment lost 4 bases and the V segment lost 6 bases, leaving 9 bases of the junction unmatched. The V gene's germline CDR1 is MNHEY and CDR2 SMNVEV (reference sequence). This CDR3 comprises 15 residues. The CDR3 loop reads CASRAGGSGNQPQHF. In DNA, the CDR3 is TGTGCCAGCAGAGCAGGGGGATCGGGTAATCAGCCCCAGCATTTT.

This clonotype was seen repeatedly, ten times or more. The chain employs TRBV11-1 and TRBJ2-7; the D gene could be TRBD1 or TRBD2 (5 bases each). This CDR3 has 15 residues. The germline CDR1 and CDR2 sequences are SGHAT and FQDESV (reference sequence). Trimming removed 2 bases from V and 5 bases from J, with 16 bases in between. CDR3 DNA sequence: TGTGCCAGCAGCTTAACGACAGCGGTTTACGACGAGCAGTACTTC. Translation gives CASSLTTAVYDEQYF.

This clonotype was counted at least ten times. The CDR3 sequence: CASSQGTTGGDTQYF. DNA of the CDR3: TGCGCCAGCAGCCAAGGGACTACGGGAGGAGATACGCAGTATTTT. The chain is built from TRBV4-1 and TRBJ2-3, with TRBD2 identical over 7 bases. Germline CDR1 and CDR2: MGHRA and YSYEKL. V shed 1 base, J shed 5 bases, and the junction held 6 bases outside the gene matches. The CDR3 contains 15 residues.

This clonotype was found once. The J gene is TRBJ1-2, the V gene TRBV28, with D unclear. V lost 7 bases to trimming and J lost 7 bases, with 13 bases between them. Germline V gene sequence: CDR1 MDHEN, CDR2 SYDVKM. CDR3 length: 12 amino acids. The CDR3 DNA reads as TGTGCCAGCAATTCGCCCCCGTTTGGCTACACCTTC. Encoded protein: CASNSPPFGYTF.

The chain joins TRBV20-1 to TRBJ2-7, with 7 positions matching TRBD1. The CDR3 is 13 amino acids. With V trimmed by 2 bases and J by 4 bases, 5 bases remained unmatched. Germline V gives CDR1 DFQATT, CDR2 SNEGSKA (reference sequence). The CDR3 region is CSARSQDRYEQYF. Here the CDR3 DNA reads TGCAGTGCTAGATCTCAGGACAGGTACGAGCAGTACTTC.

To note about this clonotype: Since the CDR3 does not end with the conserved phenylalanine or tryptophan, this likely comes from a read error. V is TRBV20-1 and J is TRBJ2-2; D is uncertain. CDR1 is DFQATT, CDR2 SNEGSKA, per germline (reference sequence). V dropped 6 bases and J dropped 0 bases, with 5 bases sitting between them. The CDR3 runs to 12 residues. CDR3: CSAYSNTGELFC. In nucleotides, the CDR3 is TGCAGTGCCTACTCGAACACCGGGGAGCTGTTTTGT.

The rearrangement uses TRBV14 and TRBJ1-1, with D uncertain. The germline V gene has CDR1 SGHDN and CDR2 FVKESK. V lost 1 base and J lost 7, with 7 bases in between. This CDR3 comprises 12 residues. The DNA of the CDR3 is TGTGCCAGCAGCCAAGGCACAGTTGAAGCTTTCTTT. It codes for CASSQGTVEAFF.

The chain uses TRBV20-1 and TRBJ1-2; possibly TRBD1 for D (5 bases). Germline CDR1 is DFQATT and CDR2 is SNEGSKA (reference sequence). V was shortened by 5 bases and J by 8 bases, with 18 bases between the two germline ends. The CDR3 sequence is 13 residues long. CDR3 residues: CSAPFGGRAGYTF. The CDR3, as DNA: TGCAGTGCTCCCTTCGGAGGCAGGGCCGGCTACACCTTC.

By share of the sample, this clonotype is medium-sized. The chain links TRBV28 to TRBJ2-3; D is unresolved. This CDR3 has 13 residues. Between the trimmed V and J ends, which lost 4 bases and 2 bases, there was a span of 7 bases. Germline-derived CDR1 and CDR2 are MDHEN and SYDVKM. Here the CDR3 DNA reads TGTGCCAGCAGTTCCGGGTCCACAGATACGCAGTATTTT. The encoded protein is CASSSGSTDTQYF.

This clonotype is medium-sized (0.01 to 0.1%). The chain couples TRBV2 to TRBJ2-5; D is ambiguous. This CDR3 contains 14 residues. Trimming shortened V by 3 bases and J by 4 bases, and 12 bases separated the two germline ends. CDR1 is SNHLY, CDR2 FYNNEI, per germline. The CDR3 sequence is CASSDPTYGETQYF. The DNA for the CDR3 is TGTGCCAGCAGTGATCCAACTTATGGAGAGACCCAGTACTTC.

By frequency in the sample, this clonotype is medium-sized. V usage is TRBV19 and J usage is TRBJ1-4; no definite D call. The CDR3 contains 14 residues. V was clipped by 6 bases and J by 3 bases, with 11 bases between them. Germline V gives CDR1 LNHDA, CDR2 SQIVND (reference sequence). The CDR3, as DNA: TGTGCCAGTAGACGTGCGACACCTAATGAAAAACTGTTTTTT. It codes for CASRRATPNEKLFF.

This clonotype was detected ten times or more. The rearrangement uses TRBV7-2 and TRBJ2-1; D tentatively fits TRBD1 or TRBD2 (5 bases each). The germline V and J ends were trimmed by 1 base and 8 bases, with 18 bases remaining between them. CDR3 length: 16 amino acids. Germline V gives CDR1 SGHTA, CDR2 FQGNSA. The CDR3 DNA reads as TGTGCCAGCAGCTTAGAGGCCCCTAGCCAGGGATATGAGCAGTTCTTC. This codes for CASSLEAPSQGYEQFF.

In this sample, this clonotype turned up a few times. V usage is TRBV30 and J usage is TRBJ2-1; no definite D call. The CDR3 spans 13 residues. The V end lost 0 bases, the J end lost 2 bases, and 5 bases lay between the germline ends. In germline, CDR1 is GTSNPN, CDR2 SVGIG (reference sequence). CDR3 amino acids: CAWSVLAYNEQFF. CDR3 DNA: TGTGCCTGGAGTGTGCTGGCCTACAATGAGCAGTTCTTC.

This clonotype has at least ten counts. The rearrangement links TRBV5-1 to TRBJ1-2; 11 bases line up with TRBD1. CDR3 length equals 12 residues. CDR1 is SGHRS, CDR2 YFSETQ, per germline. Trimming removed 4 bases from V and 8 bases from J; junction bases left unmatched: 1. CDR3 bases: TGCGCCAGCAGCGGACAGGGGGCAGGCTACACCTTC. Translated, it gives CASSGQGAGYTF.

The rearrangement links TRBV7-2 to TRBJ1-1; D might be TRBD1 (5 bases). V lost 5 bases and J lost 1, with 17 bases in between. The germline V gene has CDR1 SGHTA and CDR2 FQGNSA. CDR3 length equals 16 residues. The CDR3 protein is CASSPLGEGPNTEAFF. The CDR3 DNA is TGTGCCAGCAGCCCGCTGGGGGAGGGGCCGAACACTGAAGCTTTCTTT.

This clonotype has only a few counts. This chain joins TRBV4-1 and TRBJ1-5, with unresolved D. Germline lookup yields CDR1 MGHRA and CDR2 YSYEKL. This CDR3 region has 13 residues. Trimming removed 0 bases from V and 4 bases from J, with 4 bases in between. CDR3 sequence (DNA): TGCGCCAGCAGCCAAGACCCTAATCAGCCCCAGCATTTT. It specifies CASSQDPNQPQHF.